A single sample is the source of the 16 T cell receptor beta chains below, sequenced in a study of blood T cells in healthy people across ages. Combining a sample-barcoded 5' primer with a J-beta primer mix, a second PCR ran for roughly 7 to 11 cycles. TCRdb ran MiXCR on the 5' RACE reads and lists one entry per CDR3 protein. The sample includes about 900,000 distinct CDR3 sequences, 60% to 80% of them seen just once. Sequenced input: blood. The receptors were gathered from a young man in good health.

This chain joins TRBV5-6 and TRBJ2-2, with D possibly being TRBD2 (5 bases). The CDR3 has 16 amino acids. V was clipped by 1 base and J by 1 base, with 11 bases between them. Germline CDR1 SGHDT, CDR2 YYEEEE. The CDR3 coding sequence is TGTGCCAGCAGCTTGCTCACCGGGGTGAACACCGGGGAGCTGTTTTTT. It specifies CASSLLTGVNTGELFF.

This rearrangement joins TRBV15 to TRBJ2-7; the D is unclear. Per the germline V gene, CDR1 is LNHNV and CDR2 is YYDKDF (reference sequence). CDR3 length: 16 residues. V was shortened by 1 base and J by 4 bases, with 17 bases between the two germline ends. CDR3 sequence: CATSRVGQVVPYEQYF. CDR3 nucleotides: TGTGCCACCAGCAGAGTTGGGCAGGTTGTTCCATACGAGCAGTACTTC.

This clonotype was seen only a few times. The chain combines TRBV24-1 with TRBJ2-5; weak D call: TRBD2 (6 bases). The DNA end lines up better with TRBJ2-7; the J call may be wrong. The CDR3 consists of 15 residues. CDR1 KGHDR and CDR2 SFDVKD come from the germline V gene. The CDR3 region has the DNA TGTGCCACCAGTCTGGGGGGTCAGGGATCGCGCGAGCAGTACTTC. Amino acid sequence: CATSLGGQGSREQYF.

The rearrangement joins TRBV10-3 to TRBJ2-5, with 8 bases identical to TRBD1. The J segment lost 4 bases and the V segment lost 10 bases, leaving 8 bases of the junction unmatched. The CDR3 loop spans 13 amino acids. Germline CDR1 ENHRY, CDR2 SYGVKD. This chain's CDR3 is CASRQGMRETQYF. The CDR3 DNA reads TGTGCCAGTCGACAGGGGATGAGAGAGACCCAGTACTTC.

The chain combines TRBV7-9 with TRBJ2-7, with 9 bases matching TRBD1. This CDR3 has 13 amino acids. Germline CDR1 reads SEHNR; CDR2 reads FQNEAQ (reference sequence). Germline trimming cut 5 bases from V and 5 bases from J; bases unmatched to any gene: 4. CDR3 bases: TGTGCCAGCAGCCATGGGACAGGGAACGAGCAGTACTTC. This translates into CASSHGTGNEQYF.

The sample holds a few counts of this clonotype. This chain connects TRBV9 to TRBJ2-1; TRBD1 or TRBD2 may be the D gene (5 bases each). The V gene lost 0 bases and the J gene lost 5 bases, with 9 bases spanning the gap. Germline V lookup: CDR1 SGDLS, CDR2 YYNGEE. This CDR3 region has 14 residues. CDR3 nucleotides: TGTGCCAGCAGCGTAGCGGGGCTGGACAATGAGCAGTTCTTC. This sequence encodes CASSVAGLDNEQFF.

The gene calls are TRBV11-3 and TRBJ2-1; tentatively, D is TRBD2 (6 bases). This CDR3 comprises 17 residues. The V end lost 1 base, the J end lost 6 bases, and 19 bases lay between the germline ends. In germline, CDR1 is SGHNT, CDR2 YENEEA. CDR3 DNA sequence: TGTGCCAGCAGCTTAGTCACCTATCGTGGGGGGTCCAATGAGCAGTTCTTC. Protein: CASSLVTYRGGSNEQFF.

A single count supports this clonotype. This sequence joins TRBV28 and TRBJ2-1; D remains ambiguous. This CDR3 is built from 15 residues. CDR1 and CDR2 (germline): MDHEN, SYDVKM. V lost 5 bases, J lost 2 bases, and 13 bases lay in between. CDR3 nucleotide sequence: TGTGCCAGCAGTCGCATAGCCGACACCTACAATGAGCAGTTCTTC. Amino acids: CASSRIADTYNEQFF.

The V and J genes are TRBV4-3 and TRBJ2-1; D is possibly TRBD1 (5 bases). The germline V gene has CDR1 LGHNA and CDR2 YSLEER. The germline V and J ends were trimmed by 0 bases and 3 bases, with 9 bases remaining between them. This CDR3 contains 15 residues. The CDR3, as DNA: TGCGCCAGCAGCCAAGAGGCAGGGATCTACAATGAGCAGTTCTTC. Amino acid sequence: CASSQEAGIYNEQFF.

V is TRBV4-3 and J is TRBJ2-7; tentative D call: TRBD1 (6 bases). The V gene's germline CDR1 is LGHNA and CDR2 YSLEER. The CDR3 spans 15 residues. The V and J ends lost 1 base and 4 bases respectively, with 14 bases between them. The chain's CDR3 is CASSQGFAQGYEQYF. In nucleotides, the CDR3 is TGCGCCAGCAGCCAAGGTTTCGCACAGGGTTACGAGCAGTACTTC.

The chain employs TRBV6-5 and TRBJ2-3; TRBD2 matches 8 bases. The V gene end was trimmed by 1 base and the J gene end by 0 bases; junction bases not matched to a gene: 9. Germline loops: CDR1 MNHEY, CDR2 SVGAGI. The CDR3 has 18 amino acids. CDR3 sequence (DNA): TGTGCCAGCAGTTACTTTGGTAGCGGGGCACCTAGCACAGATACGCAGTATTTT. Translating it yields CASSYFGSGAPSTDTQYF.

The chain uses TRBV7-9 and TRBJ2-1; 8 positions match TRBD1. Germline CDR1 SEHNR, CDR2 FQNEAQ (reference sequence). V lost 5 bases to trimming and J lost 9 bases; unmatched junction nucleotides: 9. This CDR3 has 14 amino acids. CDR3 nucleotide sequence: TGTGCCAGCAGCCCTAAGGACAGGGTCGGTGAGCAGTTCTTC. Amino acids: CASSPKDRVGEQFF. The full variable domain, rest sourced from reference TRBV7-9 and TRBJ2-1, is DTGVSQNPRHKITKRGQNVTFRCDPISEHNRLYWYRQTLGQGPEFLTYFQNEAQLEKSRLLSDRFSAERPKGSFSTLEIQRTEQGDSAMYLCASSPKDRVGEQFFGPGTRLTVL.

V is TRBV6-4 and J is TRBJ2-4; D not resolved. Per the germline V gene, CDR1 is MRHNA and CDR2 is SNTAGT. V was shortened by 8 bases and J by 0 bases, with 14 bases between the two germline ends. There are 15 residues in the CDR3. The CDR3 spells CASCTVLLAKNIQYF. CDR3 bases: TGTGCCAGCTGTACAGTTCTACTAGCCAAAAACATTCAGTACTTC.

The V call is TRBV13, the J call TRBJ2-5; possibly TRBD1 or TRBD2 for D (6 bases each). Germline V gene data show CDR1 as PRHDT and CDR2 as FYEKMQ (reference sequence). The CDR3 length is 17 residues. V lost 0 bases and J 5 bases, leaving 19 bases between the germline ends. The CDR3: CASSLGLSRGAGETQYF. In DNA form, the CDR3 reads TGTGCCAGCAGCTTAGGCCTTTCAAGGGGGGCTGGGGAGACCCAGTACTTC. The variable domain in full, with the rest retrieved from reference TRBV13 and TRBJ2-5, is AAGVIQSPRHLIKEKRETATLKCYPIPRHDTVYWYQQGPGQDPQFLISFYEKMQSDKGSIPDRFSAQQFSDYHSELNMSSLELGDSALYFCASSLGLSRGAGETQYFGPGTRLLVL.

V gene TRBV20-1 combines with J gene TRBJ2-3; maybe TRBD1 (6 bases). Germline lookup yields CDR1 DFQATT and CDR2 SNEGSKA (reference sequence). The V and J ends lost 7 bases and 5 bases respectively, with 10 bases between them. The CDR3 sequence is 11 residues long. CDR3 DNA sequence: TGCAGTGGGGGGCAAAGAGATACGCAGTATTTT. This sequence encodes CSGGQRDTQYF.

DNA of the CDR3: TGTGCCAGCAGCTTACCGGGACTAGCTGCGGGGGAGACCCAGTACTTC. It yields the protein CASSLPGLAAGETQYF. The chain couples TRBV5-6 to TRBJ2-5, with 9 bases that match TRBD2. Germline loops: CDR1 SGHDT, CDR2 YYEEEE. CDR3 length equals 16 residues. V lost 2 bases, J lost 5 bases, and 10 bases stayed unmatched.